This T cell receptor beta chain was identified in a study of human T cells and chemical hapten exposure. TCRdb used MiXCR to reprocess the 5' RACE reads, holding one entry per CDR3 protein. Of 130,000 or so distinct CDR3 sequences in the sample, roughly 4.1% were seen once. Germline CDR1 and CDR2: SGHKS and YYEKEE (reference sequence). V lost 4 bases, J lost 5 bases, and 6 bases stayed unmatched. The CDR3 loop spans 14 amino acids. This clonotype was recorded many times. Its antigen is undetermined. Someone pulled total RNA out of unfractionated whole blood. Regarding the study as a whole: DPC sensitization left the count of TCRs above 1 in 1000 unchanged.

The chain joins TRBV5-5 to TRBJ1-3; 7 bases map to TRBD1. The receptor's source is a female donor in good health. The CDR3 reads CASSLRQGRNTIYF. DNA for the CDR3: TGTGCCAGCAGCCTGAGACAGGGTCGAAACACCATATATTTT.